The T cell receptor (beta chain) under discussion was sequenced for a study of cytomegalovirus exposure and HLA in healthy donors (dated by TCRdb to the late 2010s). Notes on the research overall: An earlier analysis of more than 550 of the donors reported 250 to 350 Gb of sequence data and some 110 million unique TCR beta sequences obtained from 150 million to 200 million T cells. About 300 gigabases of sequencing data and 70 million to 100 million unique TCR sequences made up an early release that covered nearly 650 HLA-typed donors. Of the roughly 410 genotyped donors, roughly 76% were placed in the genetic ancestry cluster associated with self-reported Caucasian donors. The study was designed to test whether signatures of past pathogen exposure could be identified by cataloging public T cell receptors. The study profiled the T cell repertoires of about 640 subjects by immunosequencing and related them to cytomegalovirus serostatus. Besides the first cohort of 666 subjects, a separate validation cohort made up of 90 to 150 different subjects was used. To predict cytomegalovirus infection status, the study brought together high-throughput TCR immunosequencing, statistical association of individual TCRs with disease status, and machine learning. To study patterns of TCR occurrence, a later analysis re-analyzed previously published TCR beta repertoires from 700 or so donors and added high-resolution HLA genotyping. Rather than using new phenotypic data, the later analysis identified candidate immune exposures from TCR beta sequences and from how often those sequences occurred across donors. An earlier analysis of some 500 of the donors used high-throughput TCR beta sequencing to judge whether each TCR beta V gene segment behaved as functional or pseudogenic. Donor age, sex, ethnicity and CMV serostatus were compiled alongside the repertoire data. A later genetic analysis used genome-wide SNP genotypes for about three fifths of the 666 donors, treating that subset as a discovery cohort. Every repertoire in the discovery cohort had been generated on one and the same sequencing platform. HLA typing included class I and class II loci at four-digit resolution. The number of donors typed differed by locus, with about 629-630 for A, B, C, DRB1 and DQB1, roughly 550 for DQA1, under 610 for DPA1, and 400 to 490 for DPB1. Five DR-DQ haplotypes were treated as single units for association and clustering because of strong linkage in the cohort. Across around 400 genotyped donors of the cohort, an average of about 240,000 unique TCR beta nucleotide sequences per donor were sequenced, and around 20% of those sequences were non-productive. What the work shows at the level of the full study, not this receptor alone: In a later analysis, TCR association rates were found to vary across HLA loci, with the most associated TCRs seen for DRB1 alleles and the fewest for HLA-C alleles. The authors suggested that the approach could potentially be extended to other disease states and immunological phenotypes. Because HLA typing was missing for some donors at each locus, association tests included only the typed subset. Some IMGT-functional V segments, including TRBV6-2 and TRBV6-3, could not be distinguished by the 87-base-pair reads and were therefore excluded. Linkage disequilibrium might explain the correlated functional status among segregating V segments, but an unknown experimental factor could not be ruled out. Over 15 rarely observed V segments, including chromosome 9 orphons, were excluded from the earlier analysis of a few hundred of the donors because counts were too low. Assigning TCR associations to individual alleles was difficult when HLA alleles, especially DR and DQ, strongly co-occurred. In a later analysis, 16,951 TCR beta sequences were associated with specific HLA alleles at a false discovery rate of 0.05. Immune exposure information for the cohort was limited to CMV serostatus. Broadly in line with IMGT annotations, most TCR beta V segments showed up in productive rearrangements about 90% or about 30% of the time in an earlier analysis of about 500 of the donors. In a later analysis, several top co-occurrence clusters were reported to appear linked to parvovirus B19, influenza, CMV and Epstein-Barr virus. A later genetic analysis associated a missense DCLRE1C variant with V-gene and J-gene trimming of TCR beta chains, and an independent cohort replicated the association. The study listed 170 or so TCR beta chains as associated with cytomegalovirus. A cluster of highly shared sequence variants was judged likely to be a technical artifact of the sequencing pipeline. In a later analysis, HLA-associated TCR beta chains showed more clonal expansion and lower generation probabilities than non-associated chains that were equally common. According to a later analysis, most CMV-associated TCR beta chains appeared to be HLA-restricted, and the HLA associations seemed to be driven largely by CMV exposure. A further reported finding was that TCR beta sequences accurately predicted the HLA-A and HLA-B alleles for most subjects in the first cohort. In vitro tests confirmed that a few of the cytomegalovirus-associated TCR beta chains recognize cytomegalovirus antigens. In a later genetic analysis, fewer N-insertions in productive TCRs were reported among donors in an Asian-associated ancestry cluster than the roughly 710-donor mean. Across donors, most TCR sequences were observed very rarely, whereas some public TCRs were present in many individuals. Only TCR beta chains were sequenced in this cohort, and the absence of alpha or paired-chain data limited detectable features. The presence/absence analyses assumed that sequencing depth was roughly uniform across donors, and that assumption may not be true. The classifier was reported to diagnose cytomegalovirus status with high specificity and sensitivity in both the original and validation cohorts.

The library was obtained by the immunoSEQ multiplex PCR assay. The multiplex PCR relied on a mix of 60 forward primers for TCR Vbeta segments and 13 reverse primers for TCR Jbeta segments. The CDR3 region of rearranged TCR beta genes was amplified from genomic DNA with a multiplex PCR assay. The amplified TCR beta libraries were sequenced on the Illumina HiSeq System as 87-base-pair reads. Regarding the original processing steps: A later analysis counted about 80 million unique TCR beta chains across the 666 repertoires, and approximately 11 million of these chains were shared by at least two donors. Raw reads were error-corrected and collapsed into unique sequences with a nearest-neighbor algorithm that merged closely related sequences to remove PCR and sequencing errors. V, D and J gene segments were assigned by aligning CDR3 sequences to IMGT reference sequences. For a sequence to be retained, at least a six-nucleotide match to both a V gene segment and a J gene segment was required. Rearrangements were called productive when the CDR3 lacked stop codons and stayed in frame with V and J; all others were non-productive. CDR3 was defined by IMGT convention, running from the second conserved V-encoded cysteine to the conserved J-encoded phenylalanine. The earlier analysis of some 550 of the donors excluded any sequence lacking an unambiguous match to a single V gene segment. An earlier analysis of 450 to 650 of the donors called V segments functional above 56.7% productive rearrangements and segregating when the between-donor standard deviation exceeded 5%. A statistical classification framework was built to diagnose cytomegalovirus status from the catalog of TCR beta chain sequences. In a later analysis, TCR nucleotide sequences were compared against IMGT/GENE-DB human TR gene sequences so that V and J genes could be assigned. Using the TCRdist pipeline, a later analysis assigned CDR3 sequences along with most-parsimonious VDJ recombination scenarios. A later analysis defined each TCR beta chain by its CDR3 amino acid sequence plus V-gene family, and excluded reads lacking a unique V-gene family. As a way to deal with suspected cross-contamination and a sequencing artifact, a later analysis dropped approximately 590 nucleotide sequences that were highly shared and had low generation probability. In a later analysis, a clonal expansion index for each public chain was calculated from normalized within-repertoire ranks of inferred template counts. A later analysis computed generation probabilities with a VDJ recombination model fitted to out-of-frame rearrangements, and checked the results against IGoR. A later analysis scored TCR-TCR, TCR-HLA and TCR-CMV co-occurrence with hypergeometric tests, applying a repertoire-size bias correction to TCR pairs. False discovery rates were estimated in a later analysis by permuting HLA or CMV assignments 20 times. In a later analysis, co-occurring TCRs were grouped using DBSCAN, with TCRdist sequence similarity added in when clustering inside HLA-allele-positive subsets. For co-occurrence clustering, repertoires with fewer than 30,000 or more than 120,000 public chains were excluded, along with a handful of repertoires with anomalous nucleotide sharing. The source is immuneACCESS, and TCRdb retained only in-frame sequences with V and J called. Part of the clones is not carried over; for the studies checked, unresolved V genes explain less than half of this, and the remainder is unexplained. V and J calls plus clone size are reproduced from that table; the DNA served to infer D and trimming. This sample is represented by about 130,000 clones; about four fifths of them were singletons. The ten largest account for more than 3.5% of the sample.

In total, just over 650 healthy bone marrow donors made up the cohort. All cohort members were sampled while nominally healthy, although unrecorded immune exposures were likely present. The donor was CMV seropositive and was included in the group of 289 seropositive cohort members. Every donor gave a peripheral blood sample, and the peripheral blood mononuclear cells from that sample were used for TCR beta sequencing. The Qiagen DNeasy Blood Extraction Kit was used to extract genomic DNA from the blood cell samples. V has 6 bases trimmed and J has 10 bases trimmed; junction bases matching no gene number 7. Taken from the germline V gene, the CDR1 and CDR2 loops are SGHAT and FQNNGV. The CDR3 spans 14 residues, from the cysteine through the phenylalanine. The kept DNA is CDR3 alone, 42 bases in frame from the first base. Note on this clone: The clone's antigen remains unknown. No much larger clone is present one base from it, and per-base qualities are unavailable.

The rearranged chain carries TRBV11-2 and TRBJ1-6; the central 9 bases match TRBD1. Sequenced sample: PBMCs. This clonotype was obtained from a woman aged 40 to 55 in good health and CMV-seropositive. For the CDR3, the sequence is CASRLTGGDSPLHF. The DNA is TGTGCCAGCAGGTTAACAGGGGGCGACTCACCCCTCCACTTT.